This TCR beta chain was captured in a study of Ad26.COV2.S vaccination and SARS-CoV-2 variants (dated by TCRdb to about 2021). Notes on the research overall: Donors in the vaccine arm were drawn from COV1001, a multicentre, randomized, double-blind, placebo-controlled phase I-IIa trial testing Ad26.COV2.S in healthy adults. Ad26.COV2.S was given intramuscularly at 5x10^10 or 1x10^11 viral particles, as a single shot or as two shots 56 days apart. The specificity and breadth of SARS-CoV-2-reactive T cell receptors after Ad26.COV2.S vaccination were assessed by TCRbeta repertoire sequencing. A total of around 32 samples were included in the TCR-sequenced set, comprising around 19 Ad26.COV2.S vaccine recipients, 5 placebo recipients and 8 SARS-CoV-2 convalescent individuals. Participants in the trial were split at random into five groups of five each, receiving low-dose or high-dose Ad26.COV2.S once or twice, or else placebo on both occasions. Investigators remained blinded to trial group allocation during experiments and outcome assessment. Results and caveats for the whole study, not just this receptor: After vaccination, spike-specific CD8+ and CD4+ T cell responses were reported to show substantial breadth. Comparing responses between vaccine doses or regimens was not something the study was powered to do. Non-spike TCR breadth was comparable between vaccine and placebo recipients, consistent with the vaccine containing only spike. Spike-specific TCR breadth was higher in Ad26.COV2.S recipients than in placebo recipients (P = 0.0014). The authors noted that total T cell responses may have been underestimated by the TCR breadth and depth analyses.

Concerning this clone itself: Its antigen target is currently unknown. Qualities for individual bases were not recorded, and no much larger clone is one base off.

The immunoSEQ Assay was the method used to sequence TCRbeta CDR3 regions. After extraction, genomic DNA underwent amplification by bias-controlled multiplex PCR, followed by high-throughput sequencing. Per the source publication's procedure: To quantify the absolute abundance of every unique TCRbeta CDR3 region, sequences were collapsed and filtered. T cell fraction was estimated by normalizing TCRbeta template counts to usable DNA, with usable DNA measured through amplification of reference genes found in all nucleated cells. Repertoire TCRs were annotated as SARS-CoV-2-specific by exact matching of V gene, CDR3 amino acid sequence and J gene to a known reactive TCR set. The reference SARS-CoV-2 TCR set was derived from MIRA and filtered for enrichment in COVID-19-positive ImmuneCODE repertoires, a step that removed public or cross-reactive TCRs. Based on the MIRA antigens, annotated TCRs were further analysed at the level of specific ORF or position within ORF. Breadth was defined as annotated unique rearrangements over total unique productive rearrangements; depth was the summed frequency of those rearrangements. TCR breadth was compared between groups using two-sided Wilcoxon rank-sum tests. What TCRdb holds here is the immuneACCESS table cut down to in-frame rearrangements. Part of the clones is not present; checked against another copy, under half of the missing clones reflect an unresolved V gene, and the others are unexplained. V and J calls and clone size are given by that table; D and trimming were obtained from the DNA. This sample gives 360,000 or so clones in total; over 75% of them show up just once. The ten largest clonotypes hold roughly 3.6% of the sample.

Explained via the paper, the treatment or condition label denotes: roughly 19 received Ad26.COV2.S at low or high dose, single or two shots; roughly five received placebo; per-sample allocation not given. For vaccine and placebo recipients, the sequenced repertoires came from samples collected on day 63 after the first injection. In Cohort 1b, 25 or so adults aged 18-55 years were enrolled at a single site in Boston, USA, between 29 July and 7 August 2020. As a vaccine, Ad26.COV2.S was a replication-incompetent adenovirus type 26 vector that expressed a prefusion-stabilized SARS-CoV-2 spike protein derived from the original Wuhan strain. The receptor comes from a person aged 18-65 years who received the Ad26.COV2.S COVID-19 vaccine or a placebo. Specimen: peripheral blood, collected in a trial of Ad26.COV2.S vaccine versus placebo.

CDR3 region: CASSQARDLGGYTF. The sequenced DNA: TGCGCCAGCAGCCAAGCCCGGGACCTTGGGGGCTACACCTTC. Rearrangement joined TRBV4-1 to TRBJ1-2; a tentative D call is TRBD1 (5 bases match). The CDR3 runs 14 amino acids, cysteine and phenylalanine included. The retained sequence is limited to the CDR3, 42 bases, with the frame set at the first base. CDR1 is given as MGHRA and CDR2 as YSYEKL, both from the germline V gene. V sheds 1 base and J sheds 8 bases, leaving 14 bases between their ends.